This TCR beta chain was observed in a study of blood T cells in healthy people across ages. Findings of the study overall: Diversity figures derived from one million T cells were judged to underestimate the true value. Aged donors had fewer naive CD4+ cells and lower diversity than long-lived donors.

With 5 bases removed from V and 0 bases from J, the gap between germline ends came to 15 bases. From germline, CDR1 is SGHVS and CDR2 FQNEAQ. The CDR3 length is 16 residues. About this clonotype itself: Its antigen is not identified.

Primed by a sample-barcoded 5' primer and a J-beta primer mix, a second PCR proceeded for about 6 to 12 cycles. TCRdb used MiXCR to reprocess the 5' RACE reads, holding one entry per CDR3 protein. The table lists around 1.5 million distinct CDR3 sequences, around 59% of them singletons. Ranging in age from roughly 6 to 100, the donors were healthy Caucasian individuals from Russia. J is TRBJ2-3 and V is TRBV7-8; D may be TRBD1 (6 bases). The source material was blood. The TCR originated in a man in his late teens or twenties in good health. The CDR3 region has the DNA TGTGCCAGCAGCCCCCACCGGGACAAGAGCACAGATACGCAGTATTTT. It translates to CASSPHRDKSTDTQYF.